These T cell receptor beta chains were read from a single sample in a study of T cell responses to AZD1222 COVID-19 vaccine. Generated by immunoSEQ multiplex PCR, the TCRdb table keeps only in-frame clones and is missing some. Among about 150,000 clones, under 95% were seen once, and the ten largest hold about 3%. Sequences were derived from peripheral blood, sampled on day 0 of MenACWY control vaccination. The receptor source for this set is an adult in good health. Both conserved end residues are part of each CDR3. Each record gives: D gene, J gene, CDR3 length, V gene, clone size, CDR3 DNA, CDR3 protein. A D gene is named only where the DNA matches it firmly. The listing skips clone size in some rows; elsewhere it reads once, few, many or a size class.

d_gene: TRBD2
j_gene: TRBJ2-3
len: 17
v_gene: TRBV15
abundance: -
CDR3nt: TGTGCCACCAGCAGAGGAGAGACTAGCGGGAGCACAGATACGCAGTATTTT
CDR3aa: CATSRGETSGSTDTQYF

d_gene: TRBD1
j_gene: TRBJ1-5
len: 15
v_gene: TRBV29-1
abundance: -
CDR3nt: TGCAGCGTCATATCCGGAGGGACAGGGAATCAGCCCCAGCATTTT
CDR3aa: CSVISGGTGNQPQHF

d_gene: TRBD1
j_gene: TRBJ2-5
len: 16
v_gene: TRBV28
abundance: few
CDR3nt: TGTGCCAGCAGTACCTACAGGGGGATGCCGATAAGGACCCAGTACTTC
CDR3aa: CASSTYRGMPIRTQYF

d_gene: -
j_gene: TRBJ1-1
len: 15
v_gene: TRBV10-3
abundance: -
CDR3nt: TGTGCCATCAGTGAGAGGGACACAGGGATTACTGAAGCTTTCTTT
CDR3aa: CAISERDTGITEAFF

d_gene: -
j_gene: TRBJ1-1
len: 15
v_gene: TRBV7-8
abundance: -
CDR3nt: TGTGCCAGCAGCTTAGCGGGAGGGACCAACACTGAAGCTTTCTTT
CDR3aa: CASSLAGGTNTEAFF

d_gene: -
j_gene: TRBJ2-1
len: 15
v_gene: TRBV11-2
abundance: -
CDR3nt: TGTGCCAGCAGCTTAGATGAGACTACCTTTTATGAGCAGTTCTTC
CDR3aa: CASSLDETTFYEQFF

d_gene: TRBD1
j_gene: TRBJ1-1
len: 15
v_gene: TRBV5-1
abundance: -
CDR3nt: TGCGCCAGCAGCGCGACAGGGGAAGGAAGCACTGAAGCTTTCTTT
CDR3aa: CASSATGEGSTEAFF

d_gene: TRBD2
j_gene: TRBJ2-5
len: 14
v_gene: TRBV2
abundance: once
CDR3nt: TGTGCCAGCAGTGAGCTTAGCGGGGGGGAGACCCAGTACTTC
CDR3aa: CASSELSGGETQYF

d_gene: TRBD1
j_gene: TRBJ1-5
len: 18
v_gene: TRBV4-1
abundance: -
CDR3nt: TGCGCCAGCAGCCAAGATACGTCTGGGACAGGGGGCGGTCAGCCCCAGCATTTT
CDR3aa: CASSQDTSGTGGGQPQHF

d_gene: TRBD1
j_gene: TRBJ1-5
len: 13
v_gene: TRBV28
abundance: -
CDR3nt: TGTGCCAGCATTACAGGGGGCTCTGTTCCCCAGCATTTT
CDR3aa: CASITGGSVPQHF

d_gene: TRBD1
j_gene: TRBJ1-6
len: 15
v_gene: TRBV7-6
abundance: -
CDR3nt: TGTGCCAGCAGCTTGACAGGGGGGGTTAATTCACCCCTCCACTTT
CDR3aa: CASSLTGGVNSPLHF

d_gene: TRBD1
j_gene: TRBJ1-5
len: 16
v_gene: TRBV7-8
abundance: -
CDR3nt: TGTGCCAGCAGCTTAGGGGGACAGGGGGGTCGTCAGCCCCAGCATTTT
CDR3aa: CASSLGGQGGRQPQHF

d_gene: -
j_gene: TRBJ1-1
len: 14
v_gene: TRBV11-2
abundance: -
CDR3nt: TGTGCCAGCAGCTTAGACGGCCAGAGAATAGAAGCTTTCTTT
CDR3aa: CASSLDGQRIEAFF

d_gene: TRBD2
j_gene: TRBJ2-7
len: 18
v_gene: TRBV19
abundance: once
CDR3nt: TGTGCCAGTAGTTCAATAGCGGGGGGGACCGGGCCTTTCTACGAGCAGTACTTC
CDR3aa: CASSSIAGGTGPFYEQYF

d_gene: TRBD1
j_gene: TRBJ2-1
len: 15
v_gene: TRBV6-5
abundance: -
CDR3nt: TGTGCCAGCGGAGACAGGGGTAACTCCCGCGGTCCGCAGTTCTTC
CDR3aa: CASGDRGNSRGPQFF

d_gene: -
j_gene: TRBJ1-1
len: 14
v_gene: TRBV6-5
abundance: -
CDR3nt: TGTGCCAGCACCGAGGGCAGCAGTGGGACTGAAGCTTTCTTT
CDR3aa: CASTEGSSGTEAFF

d_gene: -
j_gene: TRBJ1-2
len: 15
v_gene: TRBV21-1
abundance: -
CDR3nt: TGTGCCAGCAGCCCGGACATAATAGCTAACTATGGCTACACCTTC
CDR3aa: CASSPDIIANYGYTF

d_gene: -
j_gene: TRBJ1-1
len: 11
v_gene: TRBV20-1
abundance: -
CDR3nt: TGCAGTCCGTTCATGAACACTGAAGCTTTCTTT
CDR3aa: CSPFMNTEAFF

d_gene: -
j_gene: TRBJ2-5
len: 15
v_gene: TRBV9
abundance: -
CDR3nt: TGTGCCAGCAGCGTAGGGGCTTCATTGGGGGAGACCCAGTACTTC
CDR3aa: CASSVGASLGETQYF

d_gene: -
j_gene: TRBJ2-6
len: 14
v_gene: TRBV5-1
abundance: -
CDR3nt: TGCGCCAGCAGCTCACTCGGGGGCTCCAACGTCCTGACTTTC
CDR3aa: CASSSLGGSNVLTF

d_gene: -
j_gene: TRBJ2-2
len: 13
v_gene: TRBV19
abundance: -
CDR3nt: TGTGCCAGTACGATGCGTTACACCGGGGAGCTGTTTTTT
CDR3aa: CASTMRYTGELFF

d_gene: -
j_gene: TRBJ2-6
len: 17
v_gene: TRBV5-4
abundance: -
CDR3nt: TGTGCCAGCAGCTTCACGGGACTCGGCTCTGGGGCCAACGTCCTGACTTTC
CDR3aa: CASSFTGLGSGANVLTF

d_gene: TRBD1
j_gene: TRBJ1-4
len: 16
v_gene: TRBV2
abundance: once
CDR3nt: TGTGCCAGAAGAGAACGCCGGGACAGTAATCCTGCTGAACTGTTTTTT
CDR3aa: CARRERRDSNPAELFF

d_gene: TRBD1
j_gene: TRBJ1-1
len: 12
v_gene: TRBV2
abundance: -
CDR3nt: TGTGCCAGCAGTGGGGGACAGCTTGAAGCTTTCTTT
CDR3aa: CASSGGQLEAFF

d_gene: -
j_gene: TRBJ1-6
len: 12
v_gene: TRBV6-5
abundance: once
CDR3nt: TGTGCCAGCAGTCTCGCCGGGCGGGGGGCATTTTTT
CDR3aa: CASSLAGRGAFF

d_gene: -
j_gene: TRBJ1-4
len: 15
v_gene: TRBV27
abundance: -
CDR3nt: TGTGCCAGCAGTTCTTACGCCGGGCGAGATGAAAAACTGTTTTTT
CDR3aa: CASSSYAGRDEKLFF

d_gene: TRBD1
j_gene: TRBJ2-7
len: 13
v_gene: TRBV5-4
abundance: -
CDR3nt: TGTGCCAGCAACCGTGACAGGGGTAACGAGCAGTACTTC
CDR3aa: CASNRDRGNEQYF

d_gene: -
j_gene: TRBJ2-7
len: 16
v_gene: TRBV11-2
abundance: -
CDR3nt: TGTGCCAGCAGCCCGAACCTAGGCACGAGCTCCTACGAGCAGTACTTC
CDR3aa: CASSPNLGTSSYEQYF

d_gene: -
j_gene: TRBJ2-2
len: 14
v_gene: TRBV7-2
abundance: -
CDR3nt: TGTGCCAGCAGCTTTCAGGGGATAACCGGGGAGCTGTTTTTT
CDR3aa: CASSFQGITGELFF

d_gene: -
j_gene: TRBJ1-1
len: 12
v_gene: TRBV5-1
abundance: -
CDR3nt: TGCGCCAGCAGCTTGGGCGCAGGTGAAGCTTTCTTT
CDR3aa: CASSLGAGEAFF

d_gene: -
j_gene: TRBJ1-5
len: 13
v_gene: TRBV16
abundance: -
CDR3nt: TGTGCCAGCAGCCAAAACCCCCCTAGGCCCCAGCATTTT
CDR3aa: CASSQNPPRPQHF

d_gene: TRBD2
j_gene: TRBJ2-7
len: 15
v_gene: TRBV4-2
abundance: -
CDR3nt: TGTGCCAGCAGCCAAGAAAGCGGGGGGCCGGGGGAGCAGTACTTC
CDR3aa: CASSQESGGPGEQYF

d_gene: TRBD1
j_gene: TRBJ1-5
len: 16
v_gene: TRBV6-6
abundance: -
CDR3nt: TGTGCCAGCAGTTCTATGACAGGGCAACCCAATCAGCCCCAGCATTTT
CDR3aa: CASSSMTGQPNQPQHF

d_gene: -
j_gene: TRBJ2-7
len: 13
v_gene: TRBV10-1
abundance: medium-sized
CDR3nt: TGCGCCAGCAGTGAGGCGGTCGAGAGAGAGCAGTACTTC
CDR3aa: CASSEAVEREQYF

d_gene: -
j_gene: TRBJ2-3
len: 13
v_gene: TRBV29-1
abundance: -
CDR3nt: TGCAGCGTTGATTCTGGGGCCCCCAATACGCAGTATTTT
CDR3aa: CSVDSGAPNTQYF

d_gene: -
j_gene: TRBJ2-7
len: 12
v_gene: TRBV10-3
abundance: -
CDR3nt: TGTGCCATCAGTGAGCGGGCGTACGAGCAGTACTTC
CDR3aa: CAISERAYEQYF

d_gene: -
j_gene: TRBJ2-1
len: 16
v_gene: TRBV21-1
abundance: -
CDR3nt: TGTGCCAGCAGCCCCCTGGGGACAAAGTCATCCAATGAGCAGTTCTTC
CDR3aa: CASSPLGTKSSNEQFF

d_gene: -
j_gene: TRBJ2-1
len: 14
v_gene: TRBV27
abundance: once
CDR3nt: TGTGCCAGCAGTCTACAGAGCCATTTAGATGAGCAGTTCTTC
CDR3aa: CASSLQSHLDEQFF

d_gene: TRBD1
j_gene: TRBJ1-3
len: 15
v_gene: TRBV6-5
abundance: -
CDR3nt: TGTGCCAGTAAACAGGGGGCAGGTTTTGGAAACACCATATATTTT
CDR3aa: CASKQGAGFGNTIYF

d_gene: -
j_gene: TRBJ1-5
len: 16
v_gene: TRBV28
abundance: -
CDR3nt: TGTGCCAGCAGCGGCACCTACATCAGGGGCAATCAGCCCCAGCATTTT
CDR3aa: CASSGTYIRGNQPQHF

d_gene: -
j_gene: TRBJ2-3
len: 14
v_gene: TRBV10-3
abundance: -
CDR3nt: TGTGCCATCAGCGGGGAAACTAGCACAGATACGCAGTATTTT
CDR3aa: CAISGETSTDTQYF